The 30 T cell receptor beta chains reported below all come from one sample, sequenced in a study of graft-versus-host responses after intestinal transplantation. Libraries were prepared by immunoSEQ multiplex PCR; TCRdb keeps only in-frame clonotypes and omits some of them. This table has about 19,000 clones, more than 80% appearing once. The input for sequencing was PBMCs, taken less than 400 days after transplant. The receptors here all came from a human patient who received an intestinal transplant, so some T cells may come from the graft donor.

The CDR3 spells CAISESTRAATGTYEQYF. The CDR3 bases are TGTGCCATCAGTGAGTCGACTCGGGCTGCAACGGGCACCTACGAGCAGTACTTC. The chain is built from TRBV10-3 and TRBJ2-7, with D unresolved. V lost 0 bases and J 2 bases, leaving 20 bases between the germline ends. Germline CDR1 and CDR2: ENHRY and SYGVKD. The CDR3 has 18 amino acids.

The chain uses TRBV30 and TRBJ2-6; D may be TRBD1 (5 bases). CDR1 is GTSNPN and CDR2 is SVGIG in the germline V gene (reference sequence). Deletions cut 3 bases from V and 2 bases from J, with 14 bases between. The CDR3 sequence is 16 residues long. DNA for the CDR3: TGTGCCTGGAGCCTCGTGGGGCAGGCTGGGGCCAACGTCCTGACTTTC. Translation: CAWSLVGQAGANVLTF.

V gene TRBV6-5 combines with J gene TRBJ1-5; 9 bases line up with TRBD1. V shed 5 bases and J 4 bases; nucleotides not matched to a gene: 3. The CDR3 runs 14 residues. The germline V gene has CDR1 MNHEY and CDR2 SVGAGI. The CDR3 DNA reads TGTGCCAGCAGTACAGGGGGCGTGAATCAGCCCCAGCATTTT. Amino acids: CASSTGGVNQPQHF.

The count of this clone is one. The chain carries TRBV18 and TRBJ1-1; D not resolved. The CDR3 spans 14 residues. V lost 1 base, J lost 1 base, and 7 bases lay in between. Germline V gene data show CDR1 as KGHSH and CDR2 as LQKENI. In DNA, the CDR3 is TGTGCCAGCTCACCACTTGACGAGAACACTGAAGCTTTCTTT. It codes for CASSPLDENTEAFF.

The chain's CDR3 is CATSREVDRAYNEQFF. CDR3 nucleotide sequence: TGTGCCACCAGCAGAGAAGTTGACAGGGCATACAATGAGCAGTTCTTC. V and J are TRBV15 and TRBJ2-1; 7 bases are shared with TRBD1. This CDR3 spans 16 amino acids. Trimming removed 0 bases from V and 4 bases from J; junction bases left unmatched: 6. The germline V gene has CDR1 LNHNV and CDR2 YYDKDF (reference sequence).

The chain joins TRBV2 to TRBJ1-5; D uncertain. The germline CDR1 and CDR2 sequences are SNHLY and FYNNEI. V lost 4 bases, J lost 5 bases, and 6 bases lay in between. This CDR3 region has 12 residues. CDR3 sequence: CASSVQDQPQHF. The CDR3 nucleotides are TGTGCCAGCAGTGTTCAGGATCAGCCCCAGCATTTT.

CDR3 protein: CASSLQGTPYNEQFF. The DNA of the CDR3 is TGTGCCAGCAGCTTACAAGGGACCCCCTACAATGAGCAGTTCTTC. The chain uses TRBV7-3 and TRBJ2-1; D may match TRBD1 or TRBD2 (5 bases each). The CDR3 contains 15 residues. Germline values: CDR1 SGHTA, CDR2 FQGTGA. V was clipped by 2 bases and J by 2 bases, with 10 bases between them.

The rearrangement joins TRBV4-1 to TRBJ2-7, with D uncertain. Trimming shortened V by 1 base and J by 5 bases, and 18 bases separated the two germline ends. The CDR3 is made up of 16 amino acids. Per germline, CDR1 MGHRA and CDR2 YSYEKL. The CDR3 DNA reads as TGCGCCAGCAGCCAAGTAACGAGTAGGCGACACGACGAGCAGTACTTC. Translation gives CASSQVTSRRHDEQYF.

In this sample, this clone turned up a few times. The rearrangement links TRBV6-5 to TRBJ2-5, with 7 bases lining up with TRBD2. Germline V lookup: CDR1 MNHEY, CDR2 SVGAGI. V was clipped by 2 bases and J by 1 base; unmatched bases: 4. The CDR3 covers 15 residues. The CDR3 coding sequence is TGTGCCAGCAGTTACGTGGCGGGAGTCCAAGAGACCCAGTACTTC. Protein sequence: CASSYVAGVQETQYF.

V usage is TRBV4-2 and J usage is TRBJ2-7; D assignment may be TRBD1 or TRBD2 (7 bases each). Per the germline V gene, CDR1 is LGHNA and CDR2 is YNFKEQ. The V gene lost 4 bases and the J gene lost 5 bases, with 15 bases spanning the gap. This CDR3 contains 14 residues. The CDR3 loop reads CASSPGRGLNEQYF. The CDR3 bases are TGTGCCAGCAGCCCAGGGAGGGGGCTGAACGAGCAGTACTTC.

This rearrangement joins TRBV5-8 to TRBJ2-7, with TRBD1 as a possible D gene (6 bases). The CDR3 spans 15 residues. CDR1 is SGHTS, CDR2 YDEGEE, per germline. V was cut by 0 bases and J by 2 bases, with 12 bases left in between. The CDR3: CASSLAGTRTYEQYF. The CDR3 DNA reads as TGTGCCAGCAGCTTGGCCGGGACACGGACCTACGAGCAGTACTTC.

The J gene is TRBJ2-6, the V gene TRBV6-4, with 7 positions matching TRBD1. V shed 5 bases and J 1 base; nucleotides not matched to a gene: 2. The CDR3 extends over 15 amino acids. The V gene's germline CDR1 is MRHNA and CDR2 SNTAGT. CDR3 DNA: TGTGCCAGCAGTCCGACAGGGTCTGGGGCCAACGTCCTGACTTTC. It specifies CASSPTGSGANVLTF.

This clone came up once. V and J are TRBV5-1 and TRBJ2-3; 13 bases agree with TRBD2. The CDR3 is made up of 16 amino acids. Per germline, CDR1 SGHRS and CDR2 YFSETQ. J was trimmed by 2 bases and V by 4 bases; bases with no gene match: 4. The CDR3 sequence is CASSQGTSGNTDTQYF. In DNA, the CDR3 is TGCGCCAGCAGCCAAGGGACTAGCGGGAACACAGATACGCAGTATTTT.

The V call is TRBV28, the J call TRBJ1-4; no clear D. Between the trimmed V and J ends, which lost 2 bases and 5 bases, there was a span of 3 bases. The CDR3 is 12 amino acids. Germline V CDR1 and CDR2: MDHEN, SYDVKM. CDR3 in DNA: TGTGCCAGCAGTTTACTCAATGAAAAACTGTTTTTT. Translated: CASSLLNEKLFF.

The chain employs TRBV29-1 and TRBJ2-5; the D is unclear. This CDR3 comprises 12 residues. Trimming removed 3 bases at V and 0 bases at J, with 5 bases between. Germline CDR1 and CDR2: SQVTM and ANQGSEA. CDR3: CSVDAYQETQYF. The CDR3 DNA reads as TGCAGCGTTGACGCGTACCAAGAGACCCAGTACTTC.

This chain joins TRBV4-1 and TRBJ2-5; D may be TRBD2 (7 bases). Germline-derived CDR1 and CDR2 are MGHRA and YSYEKL. V was trimmed by 2 bases and J by 6 bases, leaving 31 bases between them. CDR3 length: 20 residues. The CDR3 here is CASSQYEGPDVPGGAKTQYF. The CDR3 DNA is TGCGCCAGCAGCCAATACGAAGGCCCCGATGTTCCGGGGGGCGCAAAGACCCAGTACTTC.

This sequence joins TRBV27 and TRBJ2-4, with 9 bases fitting TRBD1. Germline-derived CDR1 and CDR2 are MNHEY and SMNVEV (reference sequence). The length of the CDR3 is 14 residues. V lost 5 bases, J lost 7 bases, and 6 bases stayed unmatched. This CDR3 is CASSPSTGGNIQYF. As DNA, the CDR3 is TGTGCCAGCAGTCCCTCAACAGGGGGCAACATTCAGTACTTC.

The rearrangement links TRBV6-4 to TRBJ2-3, with TRBD2 identical over 8 bases. Per germline, CDR1 MRHNA and CDR2 SNTAGT. This CDR3 has 14 amino acids. V gave up 2 bases and J gave up 4 bases; unmatched junction bases: 2. CDR3 DNA: TGTGCCAGCAGTGACGGCGGGGGGCCAGATACGCAGTATTTT. Protein product: CASSDGGGPDTQYF.

V usage is TRBV18 and J usage is TRBJ2-5; 12 nucleotides match TRBD2. Germline V gene data show CDR1 as KGHSH and CDR2 as LQKENI. The CDR3 totals 16 residues. After removal of 6 bases from V and 2 bases from J, the junction contained 7 bases not matched to a gene. In DNA, the CDR3 is TGTGCCAGCTCGAGTACTAGCGGGGGGAAACAAGAGACCCAGTACTTC. Encoded protein: CASSSTSGGKQETQYF. The complete variable domain, with remaining parts taken from reference TRBV18 and TRBJ2-5, reads NAGVMQNPRHLVRRRGQEARLRCSPMKGHSHVYWYRQLPEEGLKFMVYLQKENIIDESGMPKERFSAEFPKEGPSILRIQQVVRGDSAAYFCASSSTSGGKQETQYFGPGTRLLVL.

The V call is TRBV4-2, the J call TRBJ1-6, with 8 positions matching TRBD1. The CDR3 runs 17 residues. CDR1 LGHNA and CDR2 YNFKEQ come from the germline V gene. The V and J ends lost 0 bases and 10 bases, in that order; junction bases with no gene match: 11. The CDR3, as DNA: TGTGCCAGCAGCCAAGAGGAGAGGACAGGGTTGAGGTCACCCCTCCACTTT. The encoded protein is CASSQEERTGLRSPLHF.

V is TRBV6-1 and J is TRBJ2-2; 12 bases are shared with TRBD2. V was clipped by 2 bases and J by 6 bases; unmatched bases: 1. There are 15 residues in the CDR3. CDR1 and CDR2 (germline): MNHNS, SASEGT. CDR3 sequence reads: CASSELAGGPGELFF. In DNA, the CDR3 is TGTGCCAGCAGTGAACTAGCGGGAGGGCCCGGGGAGCTGTTTTTT.

V gene TRBV28 combines with J gene TRBJ2-7, with D perhaps TRBD2 (6 bases). V shed 6 bases and J shed 5 bases, with 23 bases lying between them. The CDR3 totals 16 residues. In germline, CDR1 is MDHEN, CDR2 SYDVKM. The CDR3 reads CASRSVTRRGEDEQYF. The CDR3 bases are TGTGCCAGCAGATCCGTGACGAGGAGGGGCGAGGACGAGCAGTACTTC.

The sample holds one count of this clone. The CDR3 DNA sequence: TGCGCCAGCAGCCCCTCGACTAGCGGGAGACGAGGCGGGGAGCTGTTTTTT. This gives the protein CASSPSTSGRRGGELFF. The chain has TRBV4-1 and TRBJ2-2, with 12 bases fitting TRBD2. Germline CDR1 reads MGHRA; CDR2 reads YSYEKL. The CDR3 spans 17 residues. With 4 bases clipped from V and 7 bases from J, the junction kept 10 bases outside the gene matches.

V is TRBV11-2 and J is TRBJ2-3, with 11 bases fitting TRBD2. From germline, CDR1 is SGHAT and CDR2 FQNNGV. Trimming removed 5 bases from V and 1 base from J; junction bases left unmatched: 5. The CDR3 runs 16 residues. As DNA, the CDR3 is TGTGCCAGCAGCAGTAATAGCGGGGGGGGCACAGATACGCAGTATTTT. Protein sequence: CASSSNSGGGTDTQYF.

The chain couples TRBV28 to TRBJ2-7; a possible D gene is TRBD1 (6 bases). Germline V gene lookup returns CDR1 MDHEN and CDR2 SYDVKM. This CDR3 comprises 15 residues. The V and J ends lost 6 bases and 2 bases respectively, with 17 bases between them. The CDR3 reads CASSAPTGNAYEQYF. DNA for the CDR3: TGTGCCAGCAGCGCCCCGACAGGTAATGCCTACGAGCAGTACTTC.

This clone showed up just once. This rearrangement joins TRBV5-1 to TRBJ1-2; TRBD1 aligns across 8 bases. Germline V gene sequence: CDR1 SGHRS, CDR2 YFSETQ. This CDR3 is 17 amino acids long. With 5 bases clipped from V and 2 bases from J, the junction kept 14 bases outside the gene matches. CDR3 region: CASSPPRGRGPNYGYTF. In nucleotides, the CDR3 is TGCGCCAGCAGTCCTCCCAGGGGCAGGGGGCCGAACTATGGCTACACCTTC. The full variable domain, with the rest looked up from reference TRBV5-1 and TRBJ1-2, is KAGVTQTPRYLIKTRGQQVTLSCSPISGHRSVSWYQQTPGQGLQFLFEYFSETQRNKGNFPGRFSGRQFSNSRSEMNVSTLELGDSALYLCASSPPRGRGPNYGYTFGSGTRLTVV.

This clone was observed once. The chain employs TRBV11-2 and TRBJ2-7; D remains ambiguous. Germline V lookup: CDR1 SGHAT, CDR2 FQNNGV. There are 15 residues in the CDR3. V dropped 0 bases and J dropped 2 bases, with 11 bases sitting between them. In DNA form, the CDR3 reads TGTGCCAGCAGCTTAGACTCCCGACGGGCCTACGAGCAGTACTTC. Amino acid sequence: CASSLDSRRAYEQYF.

V gene TRBV4-1 combines with J gene TRBJ2-7, with 11 bases aligning to TRBD1. The V segment lost 4 bases and the J segment 6 bases; nucleotides outside the gene matches: 8. CDR3 length: 15 residues. Germline V CDR1 and CDR2: MGHRA, YSYEKL. Here the CDR3 reads CASSRQTGTGGEQYF. CDR3 bases: TGCGCCAGCAGCCGACAAACCGGGACAGGGGGCGAGCAGTACTTC.

The genes are TRBV7-2 and TRBJ1-5; D is ambiguous. Trimming pared 5 bases from V and 3 bases from J, leaving 11 bases between. The V gene's germline CDR1 is SGHTA and CDR2 FQGNSA. The CDR3 has 14 amino acids. CDR3 sequence (DNA): TGTGCCAGCAGCGGTACGGCGGCCAATCAGCCCCAGCATTTT. It encodes CASSGTAANQPQHF.

The genes are TRBV9 and TRBJ2-1; no clear D. V was clipped by 1 base and J by 5 bases, with 16 bases between them. Germline values: CDR1 SGDLS, CDR2 YYNGEE. The CDR3 runs 16 residues. CDR3 residues: CASSVWAAGVNNEQFF. Here the CDR3 DNA reads TGTGCCAGCAGCGTATGGGCGGCAGGCGTTAACAATGAGCAGTTCTTC.